This T cell receptor (beta chain) was sequenced for a study of shared clonotypes between healthy human individuals. This clone was seen only once. The antigen remains undetermined. With a much larger clone just one base away, this may be a read error. The ends were cut back, 4 bases at V and 2 bases at J, with 8 bases in the middle. Germline V gene lookup returns CDR1 MGHRA and CDR2 YSYEKL. The length of the CDR3 is 13 residues. Measured with immunoSEQ multiplex PCR; TCRdb has only the in-frame clones, and not every one. This table holds about a million clones, around 80% found once. The split of CD4+ cells yielded CD45RA+ naive and CD45RA-negative memory subsets. Study-wide findings and caveats: Only blood underwent sampling, and tissue repertoires likely differ. Shared clonotypes across all four donors exceeded non-shared ones in generation probability.

This chain uses TRBV4-1 with TRBJ2-5, with D perhaps TRBD2 (6 bases). The TCR sequence derives from a man aged 18 to 30 in good health. Sequenced input: memory CD4+ T cells sorted from blood. Specified subset: CD45RA-negative fraction. CDR3 bases: TGCGCCAGCAGCCTCGGGACTCAAGAGACCCAGTACTTC. Its protein product is CASSLGTQETQYF.